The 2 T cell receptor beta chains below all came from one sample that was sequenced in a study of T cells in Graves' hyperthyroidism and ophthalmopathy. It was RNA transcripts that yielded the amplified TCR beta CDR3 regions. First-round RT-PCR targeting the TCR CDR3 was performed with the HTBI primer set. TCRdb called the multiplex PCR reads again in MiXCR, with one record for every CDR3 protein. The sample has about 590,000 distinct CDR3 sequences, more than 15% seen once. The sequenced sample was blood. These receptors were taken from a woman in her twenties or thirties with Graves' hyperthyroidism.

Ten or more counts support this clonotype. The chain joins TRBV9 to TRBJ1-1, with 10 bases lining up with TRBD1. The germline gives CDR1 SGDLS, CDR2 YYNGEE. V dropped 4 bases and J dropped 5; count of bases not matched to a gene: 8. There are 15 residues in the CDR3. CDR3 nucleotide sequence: TGTGCCAGCAGCCCCCCCTTGGGACAGGGGACTGAAGCTTTCTTT. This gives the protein CASSPPLGQGTEAFF. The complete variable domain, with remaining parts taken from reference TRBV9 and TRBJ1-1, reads DSGVTQTPKHLITATGQRVTLRCSPRSGDLSVYWYQQSLDQGLQFLIQYYNGEERAKGNILERFSAQQFPDLHSELNLSSLELGDSALYFCASSPPLGQGTEAFFGQGTRLTVV.

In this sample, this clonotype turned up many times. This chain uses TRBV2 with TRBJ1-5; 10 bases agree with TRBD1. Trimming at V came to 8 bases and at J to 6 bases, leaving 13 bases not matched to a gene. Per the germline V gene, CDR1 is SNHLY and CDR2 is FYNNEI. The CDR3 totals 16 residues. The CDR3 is CASGLLPGQGLQPQHF. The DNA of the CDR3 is TGTGCCAGCGGCCTGCTTCCGGGACAGGGGCTTCAGCCCCAGCATTTT.